This TCR beta chain was recovered during a study of T cells in Graves' hyperthyroidism and ophthalmopathy. The study included ophthalmopathy patients with Clinical Activity Score at least 3, NOSPECS grade at least 4 and duration under 3 months. Used for diagnoses were clinical symptoms, serum thyroxine and TRAb, thyroid ultrasound and orbital computed tomography. Cells are PBMCs isolated from 10 ml of fresh blood. Using RNA transcripts as the source, TCR beta CDR3 regions were amplified. Primed by the HTBI set, a first-round RT-PCR was run on the TCR CDR3. TCRdb re-derived calls from the multiplex PCR reads in MiXCR, one entry per CDR3 protein. This table has some 490,000 distinct CDR3 sequences, about 20% appearing once. Findings and caveats of the study: Most clonotypes expanded in the thyroid (above 0.001) were also present in blood.

Worth noting for this clonotype: Its antigen remains unidentified.

The CDR3 extends over 14 amino acids. V lost 5 bases and J lost 1, with 11 bases in between. Germline CDR1 and CDR2: MNHEY and SVGEGT. This chain uses TRBV6-2 or TRBV6-3 with TRBJ1-1, with D unclear. The clonotype originates from a woman aged 70-85 years with Graves' ophthalmopathy. The specimen sequenced was blood. CDR3 residues: CASSALRGNTEAFF. The DNA of the CDR3 is TGTGCCAGCAGTGCTCTGCGAGGGAACACTGAAGCTTTCTTT.